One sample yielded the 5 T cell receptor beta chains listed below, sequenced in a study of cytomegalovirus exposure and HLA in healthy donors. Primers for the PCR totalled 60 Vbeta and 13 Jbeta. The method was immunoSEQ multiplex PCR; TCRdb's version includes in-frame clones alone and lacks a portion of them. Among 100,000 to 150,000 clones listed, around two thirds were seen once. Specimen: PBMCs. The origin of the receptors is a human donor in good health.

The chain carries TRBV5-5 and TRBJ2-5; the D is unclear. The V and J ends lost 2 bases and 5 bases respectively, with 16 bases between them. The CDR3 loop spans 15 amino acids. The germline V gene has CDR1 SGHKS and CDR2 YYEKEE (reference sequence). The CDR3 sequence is CASSFESVEHETQYF. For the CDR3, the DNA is TGTGCCAGCAGCTTCGAAAGTGTTGAACATGAGACCCAGTACTTC.

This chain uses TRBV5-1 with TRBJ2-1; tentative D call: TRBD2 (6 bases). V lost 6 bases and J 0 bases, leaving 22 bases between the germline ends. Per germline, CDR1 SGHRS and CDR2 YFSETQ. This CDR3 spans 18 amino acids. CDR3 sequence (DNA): TGCGCCAGCAAGGAAATCGCGGGAAACTATCGCTCCTACAATGAGCAGTTCTTC. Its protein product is CASKEIAGNYRSYNEQFF.

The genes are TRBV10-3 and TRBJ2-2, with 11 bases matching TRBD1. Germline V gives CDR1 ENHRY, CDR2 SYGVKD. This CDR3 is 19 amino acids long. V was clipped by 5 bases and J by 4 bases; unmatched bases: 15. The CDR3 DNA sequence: TGTGCCATCAGTTCAGAGGGGGACAGGGGGGTAGCCGGCACCGGGGAGCTGTTTTTT. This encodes CAISSEGDRGVAGTGELFF.

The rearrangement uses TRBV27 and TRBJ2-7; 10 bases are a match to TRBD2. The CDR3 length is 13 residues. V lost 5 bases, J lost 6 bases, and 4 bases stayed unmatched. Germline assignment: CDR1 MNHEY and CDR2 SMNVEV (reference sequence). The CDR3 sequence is CASSTSGKSEQYF. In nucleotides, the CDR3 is TGTGCCAGCAGTACTAGCGGGAAATCCGAGCAGTACTTC.

The CDR3: CASSDLSNEQFF. DNA for the CDR3: TGTGCCAGCAGCGACCTCAGCAATGAGCAGTTCTTC. The chain combines TRBV9 with TRBJ2-1; D is undetermined. Trimming took 3 bases from V and 6 from J, leaving 7 bases between them. The CDR3 runs 12 residues. Germline loops: CDR1 SGDLS, CDR2 YYNGEE.